This T cell receptor beta chain appears in the sequencing data of a study of T cells in Graves' hyperthyroidism and ophthalmopathy. Amplification of TCR beta CDR3 regions used RNA as the template. The HTBI primer set was used in a first-round RT-PCR of the TCR CDR3. TCRdb independently ran MiXCR on the multiplex PCR reads; one entry per CDR3 protein. This sample has about 770,000 distinct CDR3 sequences, with 18% found just once. The CDR3 extends over 16 amino acids. J was trimmed by 0 bases and V by 6 bases; bases with no gene match: 11. Germline CDR1 is DFQATT and CDR2 is SNEGSKA (reference sequence). The patients, who ranged from 18 to 65 in age, presented with newly diagnosed hyperthyroidism lasting under 2 months. Concerning this clonotype: Just one base apart from a much larger clone, this may be a read error.

This receptor was obtained from a woman in her fifties or sixties with Graves' hyperthyroidism that later progressed to Graves' ophthalmopathy. The V call is TRBV20-1, the J call TRBJ1-5, with 7 bases identical to TRBD1. The sample was blood. CDR3 loop: CSAFTSGQFSNQPQHF. CDR3 DNA: TGCAGTGCGTTCACGTCGGGACAGTTTAGCAATCAGCCCCAGCATTTT.